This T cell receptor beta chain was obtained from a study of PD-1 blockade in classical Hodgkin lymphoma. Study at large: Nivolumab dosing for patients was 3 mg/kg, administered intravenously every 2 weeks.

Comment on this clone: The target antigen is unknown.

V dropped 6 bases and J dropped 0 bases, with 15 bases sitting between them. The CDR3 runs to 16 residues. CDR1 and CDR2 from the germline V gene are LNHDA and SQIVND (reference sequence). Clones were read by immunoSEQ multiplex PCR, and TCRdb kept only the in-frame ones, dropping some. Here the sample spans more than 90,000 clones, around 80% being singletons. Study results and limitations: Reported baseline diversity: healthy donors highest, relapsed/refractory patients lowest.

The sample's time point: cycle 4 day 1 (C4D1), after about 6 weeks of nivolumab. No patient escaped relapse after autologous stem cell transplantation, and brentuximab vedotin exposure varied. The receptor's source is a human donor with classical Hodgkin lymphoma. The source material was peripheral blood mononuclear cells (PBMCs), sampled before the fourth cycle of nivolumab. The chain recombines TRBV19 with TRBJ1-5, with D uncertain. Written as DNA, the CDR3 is TGTGCCAGTAGCCCGATCGGGATATATAGCAATCAGCCCCAGCATTTT. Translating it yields CASSPIGIYSNQPQHF.